This TCR beta chain was retrieved from a study of identifying expanded T cells in peripheral blood. Study-wide findings and caveats: Approximately 1.1 clones differed between technical replicates, versus roughly 17 and 20 over time. Approximately 2-week clone count variance significantly increased as total template count grew.

No infections or other immune events were documented during collection. The V gene lost 6 bases and the J gene lost 6 bases, with 11 bases spanning the gap. From germline, CDR1 is SNHLY and CDR2 FYNNEI. This CDR3 comprises 12 residues. Comment on this clone: Its antigen is as yet unknown.

Repertoires were generated with immunoSEQ multiplex PCR, while TCRdb's copy carries only in-frame clones and drops some. This table has approximately 120,000 clones, around 90% appearing once. Sequencing was done on a sample of blood. The chain employs TRBV2 and TRBJ1-1; D is perhaps TRBD1 (5 bases). This receptor was obtained from a person aged 18-69 years in good health. CDR3 DNA: TGTGCCAGCAGCCTAACAGGTTCTGAAGCTTTCTTT. It is translated as CASSLTGSEAFF.